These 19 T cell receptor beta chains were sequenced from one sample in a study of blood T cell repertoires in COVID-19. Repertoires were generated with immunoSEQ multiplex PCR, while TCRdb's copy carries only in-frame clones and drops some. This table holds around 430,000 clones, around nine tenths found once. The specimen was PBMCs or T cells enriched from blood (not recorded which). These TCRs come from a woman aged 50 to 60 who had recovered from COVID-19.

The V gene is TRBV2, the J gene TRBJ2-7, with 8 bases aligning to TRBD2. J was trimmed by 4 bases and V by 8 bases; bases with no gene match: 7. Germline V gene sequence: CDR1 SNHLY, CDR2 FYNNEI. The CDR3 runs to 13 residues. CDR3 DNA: TGTGCCAGCGCCACGTTAGCGGGGTACGAGCAGTACTTC. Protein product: CASATLAGYEQYF.

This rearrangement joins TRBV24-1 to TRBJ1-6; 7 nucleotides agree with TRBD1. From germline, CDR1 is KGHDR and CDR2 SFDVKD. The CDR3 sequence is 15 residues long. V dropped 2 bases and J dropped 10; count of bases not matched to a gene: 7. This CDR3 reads CATSDSDRPGSPLHF. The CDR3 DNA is TGTGCCACCAGTGATTCGGACAGGCCAGGCTCACCCCTCCACTTT.

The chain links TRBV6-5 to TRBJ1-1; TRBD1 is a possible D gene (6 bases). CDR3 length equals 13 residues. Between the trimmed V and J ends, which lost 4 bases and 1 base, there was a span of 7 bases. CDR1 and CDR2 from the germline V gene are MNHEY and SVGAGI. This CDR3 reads CASSSGQNTEAFF. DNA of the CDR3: TGTGCCAGCAGTTCGGGACAGAACACTGAAGCTTTCTTT.

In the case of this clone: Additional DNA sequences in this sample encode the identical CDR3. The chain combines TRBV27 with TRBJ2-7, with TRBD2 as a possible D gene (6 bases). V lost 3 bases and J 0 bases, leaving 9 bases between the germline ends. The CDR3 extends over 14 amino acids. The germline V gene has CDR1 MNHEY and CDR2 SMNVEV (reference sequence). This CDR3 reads CASSLRGTSYEQYF. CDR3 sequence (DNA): TGTGCCAGCAGTTTGCGGGGAACCTCCTACGAGCAGTACTTC.

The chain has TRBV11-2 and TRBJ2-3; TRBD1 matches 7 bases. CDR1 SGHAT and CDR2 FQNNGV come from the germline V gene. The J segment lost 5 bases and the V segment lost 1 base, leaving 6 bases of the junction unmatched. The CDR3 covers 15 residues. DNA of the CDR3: TGTGCCAGCAGCTTAGGACAGGGAAAGGTAGATACGCAGTATTTT. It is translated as CASSLGQGKVDTQYF.

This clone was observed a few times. DNA of the CDR3: TGTGCCAGCAGAGGGACAGGGGGCAACACTGAAGCTTTCTTT. It yields the protein CASRGTGGNTEAFF. The chain carries TRBV2 and TRBJ1-1; 12 nucleotides line up with TRBD1. V lost 6 bases, J lost 2 bases, and 1 base stayed unmatched. The CDR3 sequence is 14 residues long. Per germline, CDR1 SNHLY and CDR2 FYNNEI.

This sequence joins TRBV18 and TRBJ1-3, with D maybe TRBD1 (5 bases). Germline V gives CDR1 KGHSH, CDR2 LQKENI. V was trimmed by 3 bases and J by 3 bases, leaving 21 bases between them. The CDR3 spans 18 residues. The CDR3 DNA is TGTGCCAGCTCACCTAACCTTGGGGCAGGAGATAATGGAAACACCATATATTTT. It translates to CASSPNLGAGDNGNTIYF.

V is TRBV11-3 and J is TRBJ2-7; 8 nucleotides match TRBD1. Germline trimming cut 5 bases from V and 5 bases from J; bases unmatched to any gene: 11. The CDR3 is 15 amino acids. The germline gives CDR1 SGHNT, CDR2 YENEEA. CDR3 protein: CASSPGAGGSDEQYF. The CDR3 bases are TGTGCCAGCAGCCCCGGGGCAGGGGGCTCTGACGAGCAGTACTTC. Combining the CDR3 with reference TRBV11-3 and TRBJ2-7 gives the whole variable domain EAGVVQSPRYKIIEKKQPVAFWCNPISGHNTLYWYLQNLGQGPELLIRYENEEAVDDSQLPKDRFSAERLKGVDSTLKIQPAELGDSAVYLCASSPGAGGSDEQYFGPGTRLTVT.

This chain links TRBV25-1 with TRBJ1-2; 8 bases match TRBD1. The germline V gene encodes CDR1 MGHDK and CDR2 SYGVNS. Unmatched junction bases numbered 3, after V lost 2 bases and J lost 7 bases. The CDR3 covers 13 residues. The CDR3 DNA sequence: TGTGCCAGCAGTGAAAGACAGGGGTCTGGCTACACCTTC. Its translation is CASSERQGSGYTF.

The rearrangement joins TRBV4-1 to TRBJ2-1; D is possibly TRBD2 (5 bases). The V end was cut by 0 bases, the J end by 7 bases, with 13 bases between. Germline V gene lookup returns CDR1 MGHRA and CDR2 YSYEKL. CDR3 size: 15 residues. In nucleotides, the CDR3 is TGCGCCAGCAGCCAAGACACGCTAGCAAGAAATGAGCAGTTCTTC. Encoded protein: CASSQDTLARNEQFF.

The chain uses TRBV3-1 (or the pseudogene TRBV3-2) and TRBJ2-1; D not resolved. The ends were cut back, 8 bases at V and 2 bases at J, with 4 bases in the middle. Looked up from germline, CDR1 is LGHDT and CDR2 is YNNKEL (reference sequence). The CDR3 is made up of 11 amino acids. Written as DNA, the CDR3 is TGTGCCAGCTATGCCTACAATGAGCAGTTCTTC. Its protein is CASYAYNEQFF.

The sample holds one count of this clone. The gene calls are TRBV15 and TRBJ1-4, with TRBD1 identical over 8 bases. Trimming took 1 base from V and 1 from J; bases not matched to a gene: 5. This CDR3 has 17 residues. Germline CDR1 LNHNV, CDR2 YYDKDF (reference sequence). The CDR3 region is CATSRAGRGRTNEKLFF. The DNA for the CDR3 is TGTGCCACCAGCAGAGCCGGCAGGGGGCGAACTAATGAAAAACTGTTTTTT. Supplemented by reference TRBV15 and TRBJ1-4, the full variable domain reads DAMVIQNPRYQVTQFGKPVTLSCSQTLNHNVMYWYQQKSSQAPKLLFHYYDKDFNNEADTPDNFQSRRPNTSFCFLDIRSPGLGDTAMYLCATSRAGRGRTNEKLFFGSGTQLSVL.

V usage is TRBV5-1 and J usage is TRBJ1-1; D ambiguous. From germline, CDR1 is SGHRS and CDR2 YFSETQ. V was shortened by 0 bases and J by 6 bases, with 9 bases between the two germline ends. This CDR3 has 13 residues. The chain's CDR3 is CASSLERGAEAFF. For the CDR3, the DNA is TGCGCCAGCAGCTTGGAGCGTGGCGCTGAAGCTTTCTTT.

Here the CDR3 reads CASSHIGQGTEAFF. The DNA of the CDR3 is TGTGCCAGCAGCCACATAGGACAGGGCACTGAAGCTTTCTTT. The V and J genes are TRBV3-1 (or the pseudogene TRBV3-2) and TRBJ1-1; 8 positions agree with TRBD1. J was trimmed by 4 bases and V by 3 bases; bases with no gene match: 4. The CDR3 covers 14 residues. The germline V gene encodes CDR1 LGHDT and CDR2 YNNKEL (reference sequence).

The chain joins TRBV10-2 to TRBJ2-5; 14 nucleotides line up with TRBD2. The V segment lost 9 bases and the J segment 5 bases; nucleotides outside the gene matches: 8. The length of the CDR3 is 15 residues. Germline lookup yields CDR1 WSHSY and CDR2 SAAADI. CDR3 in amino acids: CASTTSGGAGETQYF. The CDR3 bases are TGCGCCAGTACGACTAGCGGGGGGGCAGGGGAGACCCAGTACTTC.

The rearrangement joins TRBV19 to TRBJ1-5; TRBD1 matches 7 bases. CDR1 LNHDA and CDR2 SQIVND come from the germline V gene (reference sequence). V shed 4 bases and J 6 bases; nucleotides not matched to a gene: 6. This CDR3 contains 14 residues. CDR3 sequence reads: CASSRWQGGQPQHF. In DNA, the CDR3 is TGTGCCAGTAGTAGATGGCAGGGGGGTCAGCCCCAGCATTTT.

In DNA form, the CDR3 reads TGCGCCAGCAGCTTGGTAGTGGGACTAGCGAACAATGAGCAGTTCTTC. This codes for CASSLVVGLANNEQFF. The chain joins TRBV5-1 to TRBJ2-1; 10 positions agree with TRBD2. V shed 0 bases and J 5 bases; nucleotides not matched to a gene: 5. Germline-derived CDR1 and CDR2 are SGHRS and YFSETQ. The CDR3 extends over 16 amino acids.

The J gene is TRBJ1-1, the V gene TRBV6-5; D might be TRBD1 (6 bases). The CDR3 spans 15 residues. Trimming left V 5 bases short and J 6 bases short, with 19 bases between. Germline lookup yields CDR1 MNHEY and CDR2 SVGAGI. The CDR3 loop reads CASSNHQHREPEAFF. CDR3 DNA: TGTGCCAGCAGTAACCATCAACACAGGGAGCCTGAAGCTTTCTTT.

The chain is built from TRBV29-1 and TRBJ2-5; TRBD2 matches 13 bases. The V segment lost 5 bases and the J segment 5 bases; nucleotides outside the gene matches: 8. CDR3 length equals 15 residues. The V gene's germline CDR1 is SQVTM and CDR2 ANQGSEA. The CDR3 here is CSVSLAGGPWETQYF. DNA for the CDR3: TGCAGCGTTTCACTAGCGGGGGGGCCTTGGGAGACCCAGTACTTC.